This T cell receptor beta chain was identified during a study of cytomegalovirus exposure and HLA in healthy donors (dated by TCRdb to 2016 to 2017). Regarding the complete study: In an earlier analysis of fewer than 750 of the donors, approximately 260 Gb of sequence data and 90 million to 130 million unique TCR beta sequences from about 179 million T cells were reported. An early release that covered 640 HLA-typed donors contained approximately 300 gigabases of sequencing data and tens of millions of unique TCR sequences. Among the roughly 400 genotyped donors, about 83% belonged to the genetic ancestry cluster associated with self-reported Caucasian donors. The aim of the study was to test whether cataloging public T cell receptors could identify signatures of past pathogen exposure. The study profiled the T cell repertoires of around 700 subjects by immunosequencing and related them to cytomegalovirus serostatus. Besides the first cohort of around 700 subjects, a separate validation cohort made up of roughly 120 different subjects was used. High-throughput TCR immunosequencing, statistical association of individual TCRs with disease status, and machine learning were combined to predict cytomegalovirus infection status. To study patterns of TCR occurrence, a later analysis re-analyzed previously published TCR beta repertoires from hundreds of donors and added high-resolution HLA genotyping. The later analysis used no new phenotypic data to find candidate immune exposures, relying instead on TCR beta sequences and their occurrence across donors. An earlier analysis of nearly 600 of the donors applied high-throughput TCR beta sequencing to assess whether each TCR beta V gene segment acted as functional or pseudogenic. Donor age, sex, ethnicity and CMV serostatus were collected together with the repertoire data. A later genetic analysis used genome-wide SNP genotypes for about 55% of the 666 donors, treating that subset as a discovery cohort. All discovery cohort repertoires had been generated on a single sequencing platform. Class I and class II HLA loci were covered by the typing at four-digit resolution. Typing coverage varied by locus: 629-630 donors for A, B, C, DRB1 and DQB1; more than 500 for DQA1; around 570 for DPA1; some 470 for DPB1. Because of strong linkage in the cohort, a few DR-DQ haplotypes were treated as single units for association and clustering. Among some 400 genotyped donors of the cohort, an average of around 240,000 unique TCR beta nucleotide sequences were sequenced per donor, roughly 20% of them non-productive. Here is what the overall study found, with its caveats: Because some donors lacked HLA typing at each locus, the association tests relied only on the typed subset. Roughly uniform sequencing depth across donors was assumed in presence/absence analyses, although this assumption may not hold. The classifier was reported to diagnose cytomegalovirus status with high specificity and sensitivity in both the original and validation cohorts. V-gene and J-gene trimming of TCR beta chains was associated with a missense DCLRE1C variant in a later genetic analysis, and the association was replicated in an independent cohort. Correlated functional status among segregating V segments might be attributable to linkage disequilibrium, but an unknown experimental factor could not be ruled out. A group of highly shared sequence variants was considered likely to be a technical artifact of the sequencing pipeline. Specific HLA alleles were associated with 15,000 to 20,000 TCR beta sequences at a false discovery rate of 0.05 in a later analysis. A later analysis found that TCR association rates varied across HLA loci, with DRB1 alleles showing the most associated TCRs and HLA-C alleles the fewest. Compared with the approximately 710-donor mean, donors in an Asian-associated ancestry cluster had fewer N-insertions in productive TCRs, according to a later genetic analysis. In a later analysis, HLA-associated TCR beta chains were found to be more clonally expanded and to have lower generation probabilities than equally common non-associated chains. A few of the identified cytomegalovirus-associated TCR beta chains were confirmed in vitro to be specific for cytomegalovirus antigens. A further reported finding was that TCR beta sequences accurately predicted the HLA-A and HLA-B alleles for most subjects in the first cohort. Most TCR sequences were seen in very few donors, while some public TCRs were found in many individuals. Roughly 17 rarely observed V segments, including chromosome 9 orphons, were excluded from the earlier analysis of several hundred of the donors because counts were too low. For the cohort, immune exposure information was limited to CMV serostatus. In this cohort, only TCR beta chains were sequenced, and detectable features were limited by the absence of alpha or paired-chain data. When HLA alleles, especially DR and DQ, strongly co-occurred, attributing TCR associations to individual alleles was difficult. In the study, roughly 160 TCR beta chains were listed as associated with cytomegalovirus. Most CMV-associated TCR beta chains appeared to be HLA-restricted in a later analysis, and the HLA associations seemed to be driven largely by CMV exposure. The authors suggested that the approach could potentially be extended to other disease states and immunological phenotypes. In an earlier analysis of approximately 590 of the donors, most TCR beta V segments appeared in productive rearrangements about 87% or about 30% of the time, broadly matching IMGT annotations. In a later analysis, several top co-occurrence clusters were reported to appear linked to parvovirus B19, influenza, CMV and Epstein-Barr virus.

The cohort comprised some 730 healthy bone marrow donors. All cohort members were sampled while nominally healthy, although unrecorded immune exposures were likely present. The donor tested CMV seropositive and was one of the 289 seropositive cohort members. Every donor gave a peripheral blood sample, and the peripheral blood mononuclear cells from that sample were used for TCR beta sequencing. The Qiagen DNeasy Blood Extraction Kit was used to extract genomic DNA from the blood cell samples. About this clone itself: Its antigen specificity is not known. The germline gene is not matched at one end of the junction; a read error may be the cause.

Library construction relied on the immunoSEQ multiplex PCR assay. A mixture of 60 forward primers for TCR Vbeta segments and 13 reverse primers for TCR Jbeta segments was used in the multiplex PCR. Amplification of the CDR3 region of rearranged TCR beta genes was performed with a multiplex PCR assay on genomic DNA. The Illumina HiSeq System was used to sequence the amplified TCR beta libraries as 87-base-pair reads. For the original study's pipeline: In a later analysis, approximately 74 million unique TCR beta chains were counted across the roughly 700 repertoires, and around 10 million of these chains were shared by at least two donors. To remove PCR and sequencing errors, raw reads were error-corrected and collapsed into unique sequences using a nearest-neighbor algorithm that merged closely related sequences. Alignment of CDR3 sequences to IMGT reference sequences was used to assign V, D and J gene segments. For a sequence to be retained, a match of at least six nucleotides was required to both a V gene segment and a J gene segment. A rearrangement counted as productive if the CDR3 had no stop codons and remained in frame with V and J, and every other rearrangement counted as non-productive. Following IMGT convention, CDR3 was defined as the stretch from the second conserved V-encoded cysteine up to the conserved J-encoded phenylalanine. The earlier analysis of approximately 500 of the donors excluded sequences that lacked an unambiguous match to a single V gene segment. In an earlier analysis of several hundred of the donors, V segments were called functional above 56.7% productive rearrangements and were called segregating when the between-donor standard deviation exceeded 5%. A statistical classification framework was built for diagnosing cytomegalovirus status from the catalog of TCR beta chain sequences. A later analysis assigned V and J genes by comparing TCR nucleotide sequences with IMGT/GENE-DB human TR gene sequences. The TCRdist pipeline was used in a later analysis to assign CDR3 sequences and most-parsimonious VDJ recombination scenarios. In a later analysis, each TCR beta chain was defined by its CDR3 amino acid sequence together with its V-gene family, and reads without a unique V-gene family were excluded. To address suspected cross-contamination and a sequencing artifact, a later analysis removed some 620 highly shared, low-generation-probability nucleotide sequences. A later analysis calculated a clonal expansion index for each public chain from normalized within-repertoire ranks of inferred template counts. A later analysis computed generation probabilities with a VDJ recombination model fitted to out-of-frame rearrangements, and checked the results against IGoR. Hypergeometric tests were used in a later analysis to score TCR-TCR, TCR-HLA and TCR-CMV co-occurrence, with a repertoire-size bias correction applied to the TCR pairs. To estimate false discovery rates, a later analysis permuted the HLA or CMV assignments 20 times. In a later analysis, co-occurring TCRs were grouped with DBSCAN, and TCRdist sequence similarity was added when clustering was performed within HLA-allele-positive subsets. Co-occurrence clustering excluded repertoires with fewer than 30,000 or more than 120,000 public chains, plus five with anomalous nucleotide sharing. As stored in TCRdb, this immuneACCESS dataset retains in-frame rearrangements with V and J assigned. A fraction of the clones does not appear; measured against another copy, unresolved V genes explain less than half of the discrepancy, and the remainder lacks a known reason. V, J and clone size were drawn from that table, and D and trimming were deduced from the DNA. In this sample the table shows roughly 100,000 clones, 65% to 80% of which occur a single time. Clones ranked in the top ten supply more than 2.5% of the sample.

Sequencing used PBMCs. The TCR was taken from a male donor in good health and CMV-seropositive.

In nucleotides, the sequence is TGCGCCAGCAGCCAAGGTCTGCTAAACTATGGCTACCCCTTC. Its translation is CASSQGLLNYGYPF. The chain links TRBV4-1 with TRBJ1-2, with no confidently assigned D gene. The CDR3 covers 14 residues, taking in both the cysteine and the phenylalanine. Just the 42-base CDR3 DNA is kept, in frame starting at base 1. CDR1 MGHRA and CDR2 YSYEKL were looked up in the germline V gene.